Listed below are T cell receptor beta chains from one sample, sequenced in a study of blood T cell repertoires in COVID-19. Clones were sequenced by immunoSEQ multiplex PCR, and TCRdb holds only the in-frame ones, with some missing. The sample lists under 80,000 clones; around 87% were seen once. The source material was peripheral blood. These receptors originate from a human donor in a cohort sampled during active COVID-19. Each CDR3 is given with its conserved first and last residue. The order of the fields is V gene, J gene, CDR3 protein.

TRBV5-1,TRBJ2-3,CASKPAGGSTDTQYF
TRBV12-5,TRBJ1-1,CASGLGLYPEAFF
TRBV6-5,TRBJ1-6,CASSSSDRTYNSPLHF
TRBV7-2,TRBJ1-1,CASSSNTRMNTEAFF
TRBV5-4,TRBJ2-3,CASSLVGLAATSTDTQYF
TRBV27,TRBJ2-7,CASSPHRMDFYEQYF
TRBV5-1,TRBJ2-7,CASSFLTGGEQYF
TRBV25-1,TRBJ2-7,CASSEYRGSGTYEQYF
TRBV12-5,TRBJ2-7,CASGLIPGLSSYEQYF
TRBV9,TRBJ2-7,CASSASFEGARSREQYF
TRBV6-5,TRBJ1-1,CASSPRDRVGTEAFF
TRBV2,TRBJ2-4,CASSARGTKNIQYF